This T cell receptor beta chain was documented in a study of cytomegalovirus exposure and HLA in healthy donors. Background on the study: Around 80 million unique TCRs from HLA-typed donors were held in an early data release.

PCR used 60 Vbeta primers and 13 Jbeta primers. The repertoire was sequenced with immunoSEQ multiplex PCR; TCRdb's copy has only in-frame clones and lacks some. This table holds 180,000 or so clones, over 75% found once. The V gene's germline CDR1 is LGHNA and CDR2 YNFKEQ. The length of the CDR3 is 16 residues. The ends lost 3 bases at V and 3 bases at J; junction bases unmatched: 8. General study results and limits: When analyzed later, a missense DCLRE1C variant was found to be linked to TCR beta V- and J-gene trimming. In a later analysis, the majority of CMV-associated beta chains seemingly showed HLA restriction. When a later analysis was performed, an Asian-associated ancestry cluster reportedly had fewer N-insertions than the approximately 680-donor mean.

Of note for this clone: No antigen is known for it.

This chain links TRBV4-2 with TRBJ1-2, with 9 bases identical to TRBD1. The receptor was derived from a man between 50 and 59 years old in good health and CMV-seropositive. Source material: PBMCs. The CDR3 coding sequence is TGTGCCAGCAGCCACAGTCCCCGACAGGGGGACTATGGCTACACCTTC. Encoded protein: CASSHSPRQGDYGYTF.